This TCR beta chain emerged from a study of blood T cell repertoires in COVID-19. Original data processing: Estimated nucleated cell counts came from reference gene primer amplification. Sequencing used immunoSEQ multiplex PCR; TCRdb keeps in-frame clones, though not all of them. For V, J and clone size, that table is used; D and trimming come from the DNA. The sample lists around 220,000 clones; under 85% were seen once. The sequencing sample was made of peripheral blood. This TCR was sampled from a woman in her 40s with active or convalescent COVID-19.

The DNA for the CDR3 is TGTGCCAGCAGGTTAACGGAGGGCAATCAGCCCCAGCATTTT. This encodes CASRLTEGNQPQHF. The rearrangement uses TRBV6-6 and TRBJ1-5, with D unclear. The CDR3 has 14 residues. Per germline, CDR1 MNHNY and CDR2 SVGAGI (reference sequence). Trimming removed 6 bases at V and 2 bases at J, with 11 bases between.